Listed below are T cell receptor beta chains from one sample, sequenced in a study of T cell repertoires in ileal Crohn's disease. The method was immunoSEQ multiplex PCR; TCRdb's version includes in-frame clones alone and lacks a portion of them. The sample has under 14,000 clones; 87% are singletons. The sample taken for sequencing was ileal tissue. The receptors stem from an adult with Crohn's disease. Both conserved end residues are part of each CDR3. A D gene is named only where the DNA matches it firmly. The size of a clone is reported for some rows only, either as once, few or many, or as a class for expanded clones.

v_call	j_call	clone_size	d_call	cdr3_nt	cdr3_aa
TRBV7-9	TRBJ1-1	.	TRBD1	TGTGCCAGCAGCCGGGACAGCCTGGCGGTCACTGAAGCTTTCTTT	CASSRDSLAVTEAFF
TRBV19	TRBJ1-5	.	TRBD1	TGTGCCAGTAGTATTTCAGGGGGCGGAAGCAATCAGCCCCAGCATTTT	CASSISGGGSNQPQHF
TRBV6-5	TRBJ2-2	.	.	TGTGCCAGCAGACGACTAGTCCCCGGGGAGCTGTTTTTT	CASRRLVPGELFF
TRBV4-2	TRBJ2-3	.	TRBD2	TGTGCCAGCAGCCTCGGACTAGCGGCAGATACGCAGTATTTT	CASSLGLAADTQYF
TRBV29-1	TRBJ1-1	.	.	TGCAGCGTTGACCTCCAGGGCACTGAAGCTTTCTTT	CSVDLQGTEAFF
TRBV5-1	TRBJ1-5	.	.	TGCGCCAGCAGCTTGTCTTATGATCAGCCCCAGCATTTT	CASSLSYDQPQHF
TRBV30	TRBJ2-2	once	.	TGTGCCTGGAGCGAGGGGGAGGCCGGGGAGCTGTTTTTT	CAWSEGEAGELFF
TRBV6-6	TRBJ1-3	.	.	TGTGCCTGCGTCGGGGTCTTCCTCTCTGGAAACACCATATATTTT	CACVGVFLSGNTIYF
TRBV7-2	TRBJ1-1	.	.	TGTGCCAGCAGCGCCAGGGGGAACACTGAAGCTTTCTTT	CASSARGNTEAFF
TRBV5-1	TRBJ1-1	.	TRBD1	TGCGCCAGCAGCAGACAGGGCGGTCCGGGGGACACTGAAGCTTTCTTT	CASSRQGGPGDTEAFF
TRBV2	TRBJ2-1	once	.	TGTGCCAGCAGGGGCGAGCAGGCTAGTCTGGAAGTCTTC	CASRGEQASLEVF
TRBV30	TRBJ1-1	.	.	TGTGCCTGGGCGGACACTGAAGCTTTCTTT	CAWADTEAFF
TRBV9	TRBJ1-1	once	.	TGTGCCAGCAGCGTAGGGAGGGGCAGGGTAGGAGACACTGAAGCTTTCTTT	CASSVGRGRVGDTEAFF
TRBV7-2	TRBJ1-1	.	TRBD1	TGTGCCAGCAGCTCAGACAGGGCCACTGAAGCTTTCTTT	CASSSDRATEAFF
TRBV6-4	TRBJ1-2	.	TRBD1	TGTGCCAGCAGCCTGTACAGGGGGAACTATGGCTACACCTTC	CASSLYRGNYGYTF
TRBV6-1	TRBJ1-2	.	.	TGTGCCAGCAGTCAGGTCGACTATGGCTACACCTTC	CASSQVDYGYTF
TRBV11-3	TRBJ1-4	.	.	TGTGCCAGCAGCTTAGTCGGATCCCGGGCTGAAAAACTGTTTTTT	CASSLVGSRAEKLFF
TRBV29-1	TRBJ1-2	once	.	TGCAGCGTTGACGATACATTGGATGGCTACACCTTC	CSVDDTLDGYTF
TRBV29-1	TRBJ2-7	.	TRBD1	TGCAGCGTTGAGGGACAGGGGGTCTACGAGCAGTACTTC	CSVEGQGVYEQYF
TRBV6-1	TRBJ2-1	few	.	TGTGCCAGCAGTGAAGGACCGGGGACATACAATGAGCAGTTCTTC	CASSEGPGTYNEQFF
TRBV5-6	TRBJ2-1	.	.	TGTGCCAGCAGCTCAGGGACGGATTACAATGAGCAGTTCTTC	CASSSGTDYNEQFF
TRBV14	TRBJ1-2	.	.	TGTGCCAGCAGCCAAGAGCAGGGGCGAATCTATGGCTACACCTTC	CASSQEQGRIYGYTF
TRBV11-3	TRBJ2-3	.	.	TGTGCCAGCAGCCGAGAGCCTAGCACAGATACGCAGTATTTT	CASSREPSTDTQYF
TRBV10-3	TRBJ2-1	.	TRBD2	TGTGCCATCAGCCTCGGGACTAGCGGGAACGATGAGCAGTTCTTC	CAISLGTSGNDEQFF
TRBV11-2	TRBJ2-6	.	TRBD2	TGTGCCACCTCACCGGGACTAGCCCCATACTCTGGGGCCAACGTCCTGACTTTC	CATSPGLAPYSGANVLTF
TRBV4-3	TRBJ2-3	.	.	TGCGCCAGCAGCCAAGACTGGGCTAGCACAGATACGCAGTATTTT	CASSQDWASTDTQYF
TRBV29-1	TRBJ2-5	.	TRBD1	TGCAGCGTTAGTGGACAGGACCAAGAGACCCAGTACTTC	CSVSGQDQETQYF
TRBV19	TRBJ2-2	.	TRBD1	TGTGCCACCCGGGACAGGGGGACCACCGGGGAGCTGTTTTTT	CATRDRGTTGELFF
TRBV5-4	TRBJ2-5	.	TRBD2	TGTGCCAGCAGCTTGGGCCTAGCGGGAGGCTTCCCAGAGACCCAGTACTTC	CASSLGLAGGFPETQYF